This T cell receptor beta chain was sequenced for a study of T-cell reconstitution after alpha-beta-depleted transplantation in children. The CDR3 runs 15 residues. Trimming cost V 2 bases and J 3 bases; bases outside gene matches: 6. From germline, CDR1 is MNHEY and CDR2 SMNVEV (reference sequence). This clonotype came up many times. Construction of the TCRbeta library involved unique molecular identifiers. TCRdb fed the PCR reads into MiXCR, producing one record per CDR3 protein. The sample yields approximately 350,000 distinct CDR3 sequences, under 13% seen once. The source of this sequence is a human donor who donated a stem cell graft to a child with acute lymphoblastic leukemia. This specimen consisted of PBMCs from the stem cell graft donor, obtained from the stem cell graft. This sequence joins TRBV27 and TRBJ1-2, with 7 nucleotides matching TRBD1. The CDR3 is CASSLRAGGYYGYTF. DNA for the CDR3: TGTGCCAGCAGTTTAAGGGCAGGGGGGTACTATGGCTACACCTTC.